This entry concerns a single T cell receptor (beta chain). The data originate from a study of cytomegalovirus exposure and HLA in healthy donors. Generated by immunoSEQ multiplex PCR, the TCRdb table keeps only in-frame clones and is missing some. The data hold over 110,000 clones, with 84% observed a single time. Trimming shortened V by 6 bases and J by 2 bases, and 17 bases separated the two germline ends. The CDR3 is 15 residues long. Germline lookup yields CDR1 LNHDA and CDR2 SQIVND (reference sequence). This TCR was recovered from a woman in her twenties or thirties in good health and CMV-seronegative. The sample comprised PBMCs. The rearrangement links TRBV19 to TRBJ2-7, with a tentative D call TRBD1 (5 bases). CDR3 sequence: CASSRIIVDTYEQYF. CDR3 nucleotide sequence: TGTGCCAGTAGCCGAATAATTGTGGACACCTACGAGCAGTACTTC.